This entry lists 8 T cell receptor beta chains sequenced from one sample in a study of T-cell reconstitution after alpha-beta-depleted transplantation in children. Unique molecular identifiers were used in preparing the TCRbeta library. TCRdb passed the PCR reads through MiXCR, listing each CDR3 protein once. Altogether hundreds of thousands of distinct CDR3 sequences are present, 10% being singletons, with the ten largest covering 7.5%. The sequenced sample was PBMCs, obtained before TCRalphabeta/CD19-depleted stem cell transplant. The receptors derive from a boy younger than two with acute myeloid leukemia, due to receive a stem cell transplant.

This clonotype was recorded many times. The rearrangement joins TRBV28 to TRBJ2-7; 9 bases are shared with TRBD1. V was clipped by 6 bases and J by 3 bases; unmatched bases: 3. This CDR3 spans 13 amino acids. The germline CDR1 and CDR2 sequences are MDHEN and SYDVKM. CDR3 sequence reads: CASRTTGGYEQYF. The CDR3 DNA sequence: TGTGCCAGCAGAACGACAGGGGGCTACGAGCAGTACTTC. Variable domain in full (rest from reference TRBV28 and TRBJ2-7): DVKVTQSSRYLVKRTGEKVFLECVQDMDHENMFWYRQDPGLGLRLIYFSYDVKMKEKGDIPEGYSVSREKKERFSLILESASTNQTSMYLCASRTTGGYEQYFGPGTRLTVT.

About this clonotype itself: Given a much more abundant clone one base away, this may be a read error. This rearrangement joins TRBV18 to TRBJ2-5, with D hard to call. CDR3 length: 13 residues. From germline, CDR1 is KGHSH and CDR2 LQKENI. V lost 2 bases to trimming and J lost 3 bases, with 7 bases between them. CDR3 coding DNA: TGTGCCAGCTCACCAAGCGCCAAAGAGACCCAGTACTTC. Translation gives CASSPSAKETQYF. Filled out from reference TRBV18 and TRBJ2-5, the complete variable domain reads NAGVMQNPRHLVRRRGQEARLRCSPMKGHSHVYWYRQLPEEGLKFMVYLQKENIIDESGMPKERFSAEFPKEGPSILRIQQVVRGDSAAYFCASSPSAKETQYFGPGTRLLVL.

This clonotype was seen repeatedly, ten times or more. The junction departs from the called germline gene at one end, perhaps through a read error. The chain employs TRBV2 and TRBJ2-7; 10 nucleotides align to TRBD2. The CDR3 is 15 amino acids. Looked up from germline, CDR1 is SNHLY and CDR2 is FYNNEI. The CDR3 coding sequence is TGTGCCAGCAGCGAAGGACTAGCGGAAAACTACGAGCAGTACTTC. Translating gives CASSEGLAENYEQYF.

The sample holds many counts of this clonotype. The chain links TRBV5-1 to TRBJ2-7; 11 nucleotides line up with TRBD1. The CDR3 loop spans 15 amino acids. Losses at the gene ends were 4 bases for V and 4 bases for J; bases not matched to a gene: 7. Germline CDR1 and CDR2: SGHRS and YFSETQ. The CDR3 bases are TGCGCCAGCAGCCCACTCGGGACAGGGGGATACGAGCAGTACTTC. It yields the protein CASSPLGTGGYEQYF.

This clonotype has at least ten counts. For the CDR3, the DNA is TGTGCCAGCAGCTTAGACCGGGGAATTAACTATGGCTACACCTTC. It translates to CASSLDRGINYGYTF. The V gene is TRBV13, the J gene TRBJ1-2; D is unresolved. The CDR3 is made up of 15 amino acids. V shed 1 base and J shed 1 base, with 10 bases lying between them. Germline-derived CDR1 and CDR2 are PRHDT and FYEKMQ (reference sequence).

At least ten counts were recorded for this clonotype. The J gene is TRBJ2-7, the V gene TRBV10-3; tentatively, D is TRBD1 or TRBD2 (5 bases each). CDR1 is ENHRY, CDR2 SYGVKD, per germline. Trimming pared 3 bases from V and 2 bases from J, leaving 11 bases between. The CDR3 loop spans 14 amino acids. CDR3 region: CAISDGGWAYEQYF. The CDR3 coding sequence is TGTGCCATCAGTGATGGGGGTTGGGCCTACGAGCAGTACTTC.

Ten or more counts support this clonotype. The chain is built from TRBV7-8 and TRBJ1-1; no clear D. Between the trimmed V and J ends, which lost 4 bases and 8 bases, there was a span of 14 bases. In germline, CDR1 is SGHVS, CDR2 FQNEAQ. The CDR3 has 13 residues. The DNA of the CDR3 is TGTGCCAGCAGCTCCGTTCTGGGTTGGGAAGCTTTCTTT. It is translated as CASSSVLGWEAFF. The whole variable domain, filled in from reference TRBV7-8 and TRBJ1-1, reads GAGVSQSPRYKVAKRGQDVALRCDPISGHVSLFWYQQALGQGPEFLTYFQNEAQLDKSGLPSDRFFAERPEGSVSTLKIQRTQQEDSAVYLCASSSVLGWEAFFGQGTRLTVV.

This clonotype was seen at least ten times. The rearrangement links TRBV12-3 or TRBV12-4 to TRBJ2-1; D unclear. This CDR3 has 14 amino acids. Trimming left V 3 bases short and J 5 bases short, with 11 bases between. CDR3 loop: CASSLPVWNNEQFF. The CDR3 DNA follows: TGTGCCAGCAGTTTGCCAGTTTGGAACAATGAGCAGTTCTTC.